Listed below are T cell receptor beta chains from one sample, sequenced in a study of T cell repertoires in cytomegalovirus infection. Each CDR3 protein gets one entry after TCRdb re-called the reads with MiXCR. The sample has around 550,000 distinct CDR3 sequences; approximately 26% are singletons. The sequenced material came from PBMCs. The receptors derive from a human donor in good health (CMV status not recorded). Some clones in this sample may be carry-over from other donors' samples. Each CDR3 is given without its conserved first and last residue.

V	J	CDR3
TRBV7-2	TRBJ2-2	ASSFYENTGELF
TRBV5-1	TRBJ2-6	ASSVGGTGGSGANVLT
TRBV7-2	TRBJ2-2	ASRTSGRAGELF
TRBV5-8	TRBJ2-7	ASSLASDRGFSYEQY
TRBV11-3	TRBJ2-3	ASSDEGGDTQY
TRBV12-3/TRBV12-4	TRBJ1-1	ASRVLGTEAF
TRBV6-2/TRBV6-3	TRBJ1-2	ASSYGKGFYGYT
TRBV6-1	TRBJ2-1	ASIPGLAGVDEQF
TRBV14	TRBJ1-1	ASSSPPGGSTEAF
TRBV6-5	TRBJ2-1	ASSYSKGGSDDNEQF
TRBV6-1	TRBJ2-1	ASRGAGGWYNEQF
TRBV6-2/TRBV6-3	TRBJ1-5	ASRAGDRGRNQPQH
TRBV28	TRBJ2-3	ASSGVQVPSTDTQY
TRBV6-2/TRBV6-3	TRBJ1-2	ASSGTHTNYGYT
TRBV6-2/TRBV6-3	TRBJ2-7	ASSFDLADLYEQY
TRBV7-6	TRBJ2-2	ASRGDQANTGELF
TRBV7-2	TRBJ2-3	TSSSPEY
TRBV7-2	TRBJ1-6	ASSLVETPRSPLH
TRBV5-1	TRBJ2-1	ASFMGEAYNEQF
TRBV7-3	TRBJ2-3	ASSFVGSGTQY
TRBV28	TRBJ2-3	ASQRGGTDFTQY
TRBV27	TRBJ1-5	ASSLLARPNQPQH